Below, 26 T cell receptor beta chains from the same sample are listed, as sequenced in a study of cytotoxic CD8 clonotypes in ibrutinib-treated CLL. TCRdb keeps only in-frame clones here, not all; method: immunoSEQ multiplex PCR. The sample gives more than 110,000 clones, about 75% of which show up once; around 5% is in the top ten. Sequencing used PBMCs, obtained after 24 months of ibrutinib treatment. The receptor set was obtained from a human donor with chronic lymphocytic leukemia.

The rearrangement links TRBV19 to TRBJ1-5, with D unresolved. CDR3 length: 14 residues. CDR1 LNHDA and CDR2 SQIVND come from the germline V gene (reference sequence). Deletions cut 6 bases from V and 3 bases from J, with 12 bases between. The CDR3: CASRLDGPNQPQHF. CDR3 nucleotide sequence: TGTGCCAGTAGACTGGACGGACCCAATCAGCCCCAGCATTTT.

This clone has only a few counts. The chain combines TRBV9 with TRBJ2-7; D unclear. CDR1 is SGDLS, CDR2 YYNGEE, per germline. The CDR3 loop spans 11 amino acids. Trimming removed 4 bases at V and 7 bases at J, with 9 bases between. CDR3 residues: CASSPTWEQYF. CDR3 sequence (DNA): TGTGCCAGCAGCCCAACATGGGAGCAGTACTTC.

The J gene is TRBJ1-5, the V gene TRBV19; 10 positions match TRBD1. With V trimmed by 6 bases and J by 5 bases, 4 bases remained unmatched. This CDR3 region has 14 residues. Per the germline V gene, CDR1 is LNHDA and CDR2 is SQIVND (reference sequence). The CDR3 bases are TGTGCCAGTAGCCGACAGGGGGCTGATCAGCCCCAGCATTTT. The encoded protein is CASSRQGADQPQHF.

The rearrangement links TRBV1 to TRBJ2-3; TRBD2, the table's D call, lacks a check against the DNA. TRBV1 is flagged as a pseudogene. This CDR3 has 16 residues. The CDR3 region has the DNA TGCACCAGCAGCCAAGGGTTTCGCGGGAGCACAGATACGCAGTATTTT. Its translation is CTSSQGFRGSTDTQYF.

The V gene is TRBV7-2, the J gene TRBJ1-1; tentative D call: TRBD1 (5 bases). The CDR3 has 17 residues. Germline CDR1 and CDR2: SGHTA and FQGNSA. The V end lost 1 base, the J end lost 4 bases, and 19 bases lay between the germline ends. Here the CDR3 reads CASSLGIAGWGGTEAFF. The DNA of the CDR3 is TGTGCCAGCAGCTTAGGGATAGCGGGGTGGGGGGGCACTGAAGCTTTCTTT.

This sequence joins TRBV19 and TRBJ1-2, with D unresolved. Germline CDR1 LNHDA, CDR2 SQIVND (reference sequence). Trimming pared 3 bases from V and 7 bases from J, leaving 6 bases between. This CDR3 has 11 residues. CDR3 in amino acids: CASSIRGGYTF. CDR3 DNA: TGTGCCAGTAGTATCCGGGGTGGCTACACCTTC.

The rearrangement uses TRBV13 and TRBJ2-1, with D perhaps matching TRBD1 (5 bases). V lost 1 base to trimming and J lost 0 bases, with 7 bases between them. CDR3 length: 15 amino acids. CDR1 is PRHDT and CDR2 is FYEKMQ in the germline V gene (reference sequence). CDR3 nucleotide sequence: TGTGCCAGCAGCTTAGACCAGGGCTCCTACAATGAGCAGTTCTTC. Encoded protein: CASSLDQGSYNEQFF.

Concerning this clone itself: This may arise from a read error, as a much more abundant clone is one base away. The chain links TRBV28 to TRBJ2-2; 8 bases match TRBD2. This CDR3 is built from 14 residues. V lost 3 bases and J lost 5; bases outside the gene matches: 2. Germline values: CDR1 MDHEN, CDR2 SYDVKM. The CDR3 here is CASSFPSGTGELFF. Written as DNA, the CDR3 is TGTGCCAGCAGTTTCCCTAGCGGGACCGGGGAGCTGTTTTTT.

This clone has just a few counts. The chain joins TRBV5-1 to TRBJ1-2; 7 positions match TRBD1. This CDR3 is built from 15 residues. Germline V CDR1 and CDR2: SGHRS, YFSETQ. Unmatched junction bases numbered 5, after V lost 1 base and J lost 2 bases. The CDR3 loop is CASSLWGTENYGYTF. CDR3 DNA sequence: TGCGCCAGCAGCTTGTGGGGGACAGAAAACTATGGCTACACCTTC.

This sequence joins TRBV7-3 and TRBJ1-1; D is perhaps TRBD1 (6 bases). Germline CDR1 SGHTA, CDR2 FQGTGA. Trimming took off 4 bases at V and 4 bases at J, with 10 bases between the two ends. The CDR3 extends over 13 amino acids. CDR3 sequence reads: CASSWGQGTEAFF. DNA for the CDR3: TGTGCCAGCAGCTGGGGGCAGGGCACTGAAGCTTTCTTT. The full variable domain, its missing parts supplied by reference TRBV7-3 and TRBJ1-1, is GAGVSQTPSNKVTEKGKYVELRCDPISGHTALYWYRQSLGQGPEFLIYFQGTGAADDSGLPNDRFFAVRPEGSVSTLKIQRTERGDSAVYLCASSWGQGTEAFFGQGTRLTVV.

The chain has TRBV10-3 and TRBJ1-3; D is unclear. CDR1 and CDR2 (germline): ENHRY, SYGVKD. The CDR3 consists of 15 residues. Trimming took off 8 bases at V and 0 bases at J, with 14 bases between the two ends. The CDR3 nucleotides read TGTGCCATCGGCGGAGGGCCGAGCTCTGGAAACACCATATATTTT. Translation gives CAIGGGPSSGNTIYF.

The J gene is TRBJ2-7, the V gene TRBV7-9; TRBD1 matches at 7 bases. Germline trimming cut 3 bases from V and 5 bases from J; bases unmatched to any gene: 7. Germline V gene data show CDR1 as SEHNR and CDR2 as FQNEAQ (reference sequence). The CDR3 extends over 14 amino acids. CDR3 sequence reads: CASSLYRGGDEQYF. CDR3 coding DNA: TGTGCCAGCAGCTTGTACAGGGGTGGCGACGAGCAGTACTTC.

The V call is TRBV15, the J call TRBJ2-7, with D possibly matching TRBD1 (6 bases). Germline V gene sequence: CDR1 LNHNV, CDR2 YYDKDF (reference sequence). V was shortened by 1 base and J by 5 bases, with 15 bases between the two germline ends. The CDR3 spans 15 residues. Here the CDR3 reads CATSRGLGAPHEQYF. Written as DNA, the CDR3 is TGTGCCACCAGCAGAGGGTTGGGGGCGCCCCACGAGCAGTACTTC.

This chain uses TRBV19 with TRBJ1-5, with D hard to call. CDR1 and CDR2 from the germline V gene are LNHDA and SQIVND (reference sequence). There are 15 residues in the CDR3. Trimming pared 8 bases from V and 0 bases from J, leaving 14 bases between. CDR3 in amino acids: CASRLALNSNQPQHF. In DNA, the CDR3 is TGTGCCAGTCGGTTGGCCCTAAATAGCAATCAGCCCCAGCATTTT.

The chain recombines TRBV28 with TRBJ2-7; 8 positions agree with TRBD2. The CDR3 has 15 residues. Germline CDR1 MDHEN, CDR2 SYDVKM. V lost 5 bases, J lost 0 bases, and 6 bases stayed unmatched. The CDR3 region has the DNA TGTGCCAGCAGTCGGGGGGGCGGCGACTCCTACGAGCAGTACTTC. Translation: CASSRGGGDSYEQYF. Together with reference TRBV28 and TRBJ2-7, the CDR3 gives the full variable domain: DVKVTQSSRYLVKRTGEKVFLECVQDMDHENMFWYRQDPGLGLRLIYFSYDVKMKEKGDIPEGYSVSREKKERFSLILESASTNQTSMYLCASSRGGGDSYEQYFGPGTRLTVT.

Only a few counts were recorded for this clone. The chain is built from TRBV23-1 and TRBJ2-1; D is perhaps TRBD2 (5 bases). TRBV23-1 is assigned to the ORF class and has an uncertain function. Trimming took off 2 bases at V and 8 bases at J, with 10 bases between the two ends. The CDR3 is made up of 13 amino acids. CDR3 nucleotides: TGCGCCAGCAGTCAACCGGGATGCTATGAGCAGTTCTTC. Residues: CASSQPGCYEQFF.

The V and J genes are TRBV5-5 and TRBJ2-7; no definite D call. The CDR3 is 13 residues long. The V gene lost 0 bases and the J gene lost 6 bases, with 10 bases spanning the gap. Per the germline V gene, CDR1 is SGHKS and CDR2 is YYEKEE (reference sequence). CDR3 coding DNA: TGTGCCAGCAGCTTGGCTCCGGAGACCGAGCAGTACTTC. It yields the protein CASSLAPETEQYF.

The genes are TRBV28 and TRBJ2-6; D gene ambiguous. Germline CDR1 is MDHEN and CDR2 is SYDVKM. This CDR3 is 15 amino acids long. V shed 2 bases and J shed 1 base, with 6 bases lying between them. The CDR3 DNA sequence: TGTGCCAGCAGTTTACACGGTTCTGGGGCCAACGTCCTGACTTTC. Its protein is CASSLHGSGANVLTF. Looking up the rest from reference TRBV28 and TRBJ2-6 gives the full variable domain: DVKVTQSSRYLVKRTGEKVFLECVQDMDHENMFWYRQDPGLGLRLIYFSYDVKMKEKGDIPEGYSVSREKKERFSLILESASTNQTSMYLCASSLHGSGANVLTFGAGSRLTVL.

This clone appeared a few times. The chain is built from TRBV11-1 and TRBJ1-2, with D unclear. The CDR3 length is 13 residues. Germline lookup yields CDR1 SGHAT and CDR2 FQDESV (reference sequence). V was shortened by 2 bases and J by 2 bases, with 6 bases between the two germline ends. The CDR3 DNA is TGTGCCAGCAGCTTACCAGGAAACTATGGCTACACCTTC. As protein: CASSLPGNYGYTF.

In DNA, the CDR3 is TGTGCCAGCAGCTTAGTTGCAGGGCCATCTGGAAACACCATATATTTT. Translated: CASSLVAGPSGNTIYF. The chain uses TRBV7-2 and TRBJ1-3, with D maybe TRBD1 (5 bases). The germline V gene has CDR1 SGHTA and CDR2 FQGNSA. The CDR3 consists of 16 residues. The V and J ends lost 1 base and 1 base respectively, with 11 bases between them. Filled out from reference TRBV7-2 and TRBJ1-3, the complete variable domain reads GAGVSQSPSNKVTEKGKDVELRCDPISGHTALYWYRQSLGQGLEFLIYFQGNSAPDKSGLPSDRFSAERTGGSVSTLTIQRTQQEDSAVYLCASSLVAGPSGNTIYFGEGSWLTVV.

The chain recombines TRBV9 with TRBJ1-5, with D possibly matching TRBD1 (5 bases). The V end was cut by 0 bases, the J end by 0 bases, with 7 bases between. CDR3 length: 15 amino acids. Germline V gene sequence: CDR1 SGDLS, CDR2 YYNGEE. This CDR3 is CASSVEGYSNQPQHF. The CDR3 DNA reads TGTGCCAGCAGCGTAGAGGGGTATAGCAATCAGCCCCAGCATTTT. The full variable domain, in which reference TRBV9 and TRBJ1-5 provide the parts outside the CDR3, is DSGVTQTPKHLITATGQRVTLRCSPRSGDLSVYWYQQSLDQGLQFLIQYYNGEERAKGNILERFSAQQFPDLHSELNLSSLELGDSALYFCASSVEGYSNQPQHFGDGTRLSIL.

The chain combines TRBV19 with TRBJ1-5, with a tentative D call TRBD1 (5 bases). The V end was cut by 5 bases, the J end by 2 bases, with 16 bases between. CDR1 and CDR2 from the germline V gene are LNHDA and SQIVND (reference sequence). The CDR3 runs to 16 residues. CDR3 DNA: TGTGCCAGTAGTCCCACTCGGGGGGAGCGCAATCAGCCCCAGCATTTT. Translating it yields CASSPTRGERNQPQHF. The variable domain in full, with the rest retrieved from reference TRBV19 and TRBJ1-5, is DGGITQSPKYLFRKEGQNVTLSCEQNLNHDAMYWYRQDPGQGLRLIYYSQIVNDFQKGDIAEGYSVSREKKESFPLTVTSAQKNPTAFYLCASSPTRGERNQPQHFGDGTRLSIL.

The chain is built from TRBV5-1 and TRBJ1-3, with 7 nucleotides matching TRBD1. V lost 7 bases to trimming and J lost 0 bases; unmatched junction nucleotides: 7. Germline CDR1 reads SGHRS; CDR2 reads YFSETQ. This CDR3 comprises 15 residues. CDR3 nucleotides: TGCGCCAGCTCCCCGACAGGGCTCTCTGGAAACACCATATATTTT. Residues: CASSPTGLSGNTIYF.

The genes are TRBV6-1 and TRBJ2-5; the D gene is possibly TRBD2 (5 bases). The germline gives CDR1 MNHNS, CDR2 SASEGT. The CDR3 runs 14 residues. Trimming shortened V by 3 bases and J by 1 base, and 9 bases separated the two germline ends. CDR3 bases: TGTGCCAGCAGTGAGGCGGGCCCCCAAGAGACCCAGTACTTC. Translation gives CASSEAGPQETQYF.

The chain recombines TRBV30 with TRBJ2-5, with D possibly TRBD1 on 7 matching bases. CDR1 is GTSNPN and CDR2 is SVGIG in the germline V gene (reference sequence). CDR3 length: 14 residues. Trimming removed 5 bases at V and 5 bases at J, with 18 bases between. In nucleotides, the CDR3 is TGTGCCTGGTCCCCCAGGGGGGCAGGGGAGACCCAGTACTTC. Its protein product is CAWSPRGAGETQYF.

This sequence joins TRBV30 and TRBJ1-2, with D unresolved. The V end lost 3 bases, the J end lost 2 bases, and 10 bases lay between the germline ends. The CDR3 length is 13 residues. Per the germline V gene, CDR1 is GTSNPN and CDR2 is SVGIG (reference sequence). The CDR3 DNA follows: TGTGCCTGGAGGCCCGGACGGAACTATGGCTACACCTTC. Protein sequence: CAWRPGRNYGYTF.